Included here is one TCR beta chain sequence, with context. Its antigen is undetermined. The data were obtained in a study of regulatory T cells in long-lasting Graves disease. Documented time point: newly diagnosed GD, antithyroid drugs for less than 3 months. Scientists built the TCR library using RNA that was extracted from PBMCs. Criteria from the American Thyroid Association guidelines were applied to diagnose Graves' disease. The V gene lost 3 bases and the J gene lost 6 bases, with 18 bases spanning the gap. Germline V lookup: CDR1 SQVTM, CDR2 ANQGSEA. The CDR3 length is 15 residues. TCR beta libraries were built with iRepertoire HTBI primers and Arm-PCR of CDR3 regions. In TCRdb, the multiplex PCR reads were re-called with MiXCR into one record per CDR3 protein. The sample yields about 540,000 distinct CDR3 sequences, roughly 14% seen once. Study-wide results and limits: TRBV28, TRBJ1-2 and TRBJ2-5 were favored in persistent disease.

These data were also filed under a second study, of T cells in Graves' hyperthyroidism and ophthalmopathy. That investigation notes: Uncontrolled infections, other autoimmune diseases, pregnancy or lactation led to exclusion of patients. The HTBI primer set was used in a first-round RT-PCR of the TCR CDR3.

This chain links TRBV29-1 with TRBJ2-1; D call uncertain. The receptor was isolated from a man aged 25-45 years with Graves disease. Source: peripheral blood mononuclear cells (PBMCs), taken at new diagnosis, from a patient treated with antithyroid drugs. CDR3 coding DNA: TGCAGCGTTGATCTGAACTCGAGGTTTAGCAATGAGCAGTTCTTC. It translates to CSVDLNSRFSNEQFF.